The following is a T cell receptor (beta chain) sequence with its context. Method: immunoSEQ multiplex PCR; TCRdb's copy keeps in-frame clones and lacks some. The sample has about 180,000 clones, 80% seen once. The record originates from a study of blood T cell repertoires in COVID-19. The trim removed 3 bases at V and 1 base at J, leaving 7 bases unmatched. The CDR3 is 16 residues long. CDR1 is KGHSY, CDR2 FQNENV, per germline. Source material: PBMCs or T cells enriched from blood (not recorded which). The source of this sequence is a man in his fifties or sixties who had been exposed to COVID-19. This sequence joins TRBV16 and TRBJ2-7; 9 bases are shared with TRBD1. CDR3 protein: CASSQLPGQGSYEQYF. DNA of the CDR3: TGTGCCAGCAGCCAGCTACCGGGACAGGGTTCCTACGAGCAGTACTTC.